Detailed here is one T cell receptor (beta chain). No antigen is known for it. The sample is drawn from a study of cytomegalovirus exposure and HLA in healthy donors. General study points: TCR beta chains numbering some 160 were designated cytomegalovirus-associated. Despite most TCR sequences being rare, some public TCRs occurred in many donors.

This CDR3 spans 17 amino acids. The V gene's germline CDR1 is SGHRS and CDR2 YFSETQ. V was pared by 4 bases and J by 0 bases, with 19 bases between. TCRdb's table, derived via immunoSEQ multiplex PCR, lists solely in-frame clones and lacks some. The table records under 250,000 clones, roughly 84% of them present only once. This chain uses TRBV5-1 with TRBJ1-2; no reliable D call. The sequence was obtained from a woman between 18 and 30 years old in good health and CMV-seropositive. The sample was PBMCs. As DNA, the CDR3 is TGCGCCAGCAGCGGGTCAGGCCCCCTACTCTCTAACTATGGCTACACCTTC. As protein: CASSGSGPLLSNYGYTF.